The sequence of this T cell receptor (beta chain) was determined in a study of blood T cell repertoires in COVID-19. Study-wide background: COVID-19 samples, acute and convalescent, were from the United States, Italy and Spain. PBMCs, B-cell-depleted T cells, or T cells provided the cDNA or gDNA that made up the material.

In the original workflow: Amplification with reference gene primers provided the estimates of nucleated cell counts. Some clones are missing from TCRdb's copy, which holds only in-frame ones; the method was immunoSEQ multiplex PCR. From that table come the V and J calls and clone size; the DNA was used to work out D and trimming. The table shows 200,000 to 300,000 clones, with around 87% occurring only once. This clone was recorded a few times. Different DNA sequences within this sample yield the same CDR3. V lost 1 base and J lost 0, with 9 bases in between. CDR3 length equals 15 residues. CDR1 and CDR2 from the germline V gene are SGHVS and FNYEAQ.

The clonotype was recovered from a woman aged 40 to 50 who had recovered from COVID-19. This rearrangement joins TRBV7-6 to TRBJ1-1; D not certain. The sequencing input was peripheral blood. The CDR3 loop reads CASSLGGVLNTEAFF. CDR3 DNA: TGTGCCAGCAGCTTAGGAGGCGTGTTGAACACTGAAGCTTTCTTT. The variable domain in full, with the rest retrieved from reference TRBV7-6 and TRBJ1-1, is GAGVSQSPRYKVTKRGQDVALRCDPISGHVSLYWYRQALGQGPEFLTYFNYEAQQDKSGLPNDRFSAERPEGSISTLTIQRTEQRDSAMYRCASSLGGVLNTEAFFGQGTRLTVV.